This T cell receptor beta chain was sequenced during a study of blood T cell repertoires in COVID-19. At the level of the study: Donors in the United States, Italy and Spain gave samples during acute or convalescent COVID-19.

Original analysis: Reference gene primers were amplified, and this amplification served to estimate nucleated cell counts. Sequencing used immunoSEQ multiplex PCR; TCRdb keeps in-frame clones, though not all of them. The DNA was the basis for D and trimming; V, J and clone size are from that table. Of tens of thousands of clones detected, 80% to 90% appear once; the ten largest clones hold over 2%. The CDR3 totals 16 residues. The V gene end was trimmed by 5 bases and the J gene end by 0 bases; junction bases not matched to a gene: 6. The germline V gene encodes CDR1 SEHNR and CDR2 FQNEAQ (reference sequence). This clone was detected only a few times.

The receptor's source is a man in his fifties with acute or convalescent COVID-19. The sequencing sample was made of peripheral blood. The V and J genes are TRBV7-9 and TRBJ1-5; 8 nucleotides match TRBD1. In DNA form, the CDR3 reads TGTGCCAGCAGCCCCGGACAGGGCGATAGCAATCAGCCCCAGCATTTT. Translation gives CASSPGQGDSNQPQHF.